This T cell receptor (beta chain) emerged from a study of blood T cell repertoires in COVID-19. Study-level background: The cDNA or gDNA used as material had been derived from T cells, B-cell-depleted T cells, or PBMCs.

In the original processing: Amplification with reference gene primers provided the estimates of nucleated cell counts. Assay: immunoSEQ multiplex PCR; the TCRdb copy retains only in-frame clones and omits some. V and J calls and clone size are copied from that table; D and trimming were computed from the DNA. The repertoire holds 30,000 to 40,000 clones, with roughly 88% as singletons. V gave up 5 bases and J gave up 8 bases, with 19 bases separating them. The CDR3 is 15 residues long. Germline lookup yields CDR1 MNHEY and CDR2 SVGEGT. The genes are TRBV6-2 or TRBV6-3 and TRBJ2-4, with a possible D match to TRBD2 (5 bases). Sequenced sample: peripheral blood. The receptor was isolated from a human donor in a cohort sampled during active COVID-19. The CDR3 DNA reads TGTGCCAGCAGTACCACCTTAGGGCGGGTTGACATTCAGTACTTC. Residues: CASSTTLGRVDIQYF.